This T cell receptor (beta chain) derives from a study of T cells in Graves' hyperthyroidism and ophthalmopathy. The overall study: Initial diagnosis, before any treatment, was when peripheral blood was collected.

PBMCs were derived from 7.5 to 10 ml fresh peripheral blood. The table lists this clonotype with a few counts. The investigators amplified TCR beta CDR3 regions from RNA transcripts. Using the HTBI primer set, a first-round RT-PCR was run on the TCR CDR3. TCRdb independently ran MiXCR on the multiplex PCR reads; one entry per CDR3 protein. This table has 500,000 to 550,000 distinct CDR3 sequences, roughly 20% appearing once. Germline CDR1 and CDR2: LNHDA and SQIVND (reference sequence). The CDR3 contains 15 residues. Trimming removed 0 bases at V and 8 bases at J, with 16 bases between. The sample consisted of blood. The sequence derives from a man aged 18 to 30 with Graves' hyperthyroidism. The chain uses TRBV19 and TRBJ1-2; D possibly corresponds to TRBD1 (5 bases). The CDR3 spells CASSIDLPGNGGYTF. The CDR3 DNA follows: TGTGCCAGTAGTATAGATCTGCCAGGGAACGGCGGCTACACCTTC.